The source of this T cell receptor beta chain is a study of post-analysis software for immune sequencing data. Background on the study: Patients had relapsing-remitting, secondary progressive or progressive-relapsing multiple sclerosis; some lacked subtype. Study findings and constraints: There was significantly lower normalized Chao1 diversity in multiple sclerosis patients than in controls. Pronounced co-clustering by F measure was evident among identically batched samples. Patients used a few TRBV segments, including TRBV5-6, TRBV5-1 and TRBV20-1, more often than controls.

For this clonotype: Its antigen is not identified.

V lost 2 bases, J lost 4 bases, and 13 bases lay in between. The CDR3 length is 15 residues. Germline V CDR1 and CDR2: KGHSH, LQKENI. Each TCR beta cDNA library carried unique molecular identifiers. T cells numbering about 0.9 to 10 million yielded cDNA molecules that totaled about 500,000. A single record per CDR3 protein comes from TCRdb applying MiXCR to the PCR reads. Altogether about 500,000 distinct CDR3 sequences are present, roughly 45% being singletons, with the ten largest covering over 10%. The sequencing sample was made of blood. The origin of this receptor is a girl aged 5-17 years with multiple sclerosis. This chain joins TRBV18 and TRBJ2-3; D is unresolved. The CDR3 region is CASSPTRPGADTQYF. The CDR3 coding sequence is TGTGCCAGCTCACCAACAAGGCCTGGGGCAGATACGCAGTATTTT. Drawing the rest from reference TRBV18 and TRBJ2-3, the complete variable domain is NAGVMQNPRHLVRRRGQEARLRCSPMKGHSHVYWYRQLPEEGLKFMVYLQKENIIDESGMPKERFSAEFPKEGPSILRIQQVVRGDSAAYFCASSPTRPGADTQYFGPGTRLTVL.